Described below is a single T cell receptor beta chain sequence and its context. Its antigen remains undetermined. The record has no base qualities; no much larger clone is one base away. There are 16 amino acids in the CDR3, from cysteine to phenylalanine inclusive. Only the CDR3 portion is preserved as DNA: 48 bases, with reading frame beginning at the first base. Ends trimmed: V by 0 bases, J by 1 base; bases unmatched to a gene: 0. CDR1 and CDR2 are drawn from the germline V gene: SGHRS, YFSETQ. This entry comes from a study of cytomegalovirus exposure and HLA in healthy donors listed by TCRdb under 2017. Study-level background: An earlier analysis of approximately 590 of the donors reported 250 to 300 Gb of sequence data and roughly 100 million unique TCR beta sequences from about 180 million T cells. About 300 gigabases of sequencing data and 70 million to 100 million unique TCR sequences were included in an early release covering under 650 HLA-typed donors. The genetic ancestry cluster associated with self-reported Caucasian donors included 81% of the roughly 410 genotyped donors. The study was designed to test whether signatures of past pathogen exposure could be identified by cataloging public T cell receptors. The study used immunosequencing to profile the T cell repertoires of 666 subjects and linked those repertoires to cytomegalovirus serostatus. A separate validation cohort of 90 to 150 different subjects was used in addition to the roughly 620-subject first cohort. To predict cytomegalovirus infection status, the study brought together high-throughput TCR immunosequencing, statistical association of individual TCRs with disease status, and machine learning. A later analysis re-analyzed previously published TCR beta repertoires from roughly 600 donors and added high-resolution HLA genotyping to study TCR occurrence patterns. Rather than using new phenotypic data, the later analysis identified candidate immune exposures from TCR beta sequences and from how often those sequences occurred across donors. In an earlier analysis of 587 of the donors, high-throughput TCR beta sequencing was used to judge whether each TCR beta V gene segment behaved as functional or pseudogenic. Alongside the repertoire data, information on donor age, sex, ethnicity and CMV serostatus was compiled. Genome-wide SNP genotypes for about 55% of the roughly 670 donors were used in a later genetic analysis, which treated that subset as a discovery cohort. Every repertoire in the discovery cohort had been generated on one and the same sequencing platform. Both class I and class II loci were covered by HLA typing, at four-digit resolution. Typing coverage differed by locus: A, B, C, DRB1 and DQB1 were typed in roughly 620-640 donors, DQA1 in approximately 520, DPA1 in roughly 590, and DPB1 in 472. About 5 DR-DQ haplotypes were handled as single units for association and clustering, since linkage in the cohort was strong. Among approximately 370 genotyped donors of the cohort, an average of roughly 230,000 unique TCR beta nucleotide sequences was sequenced per donor, of which about 19% were non-productive. Findings and caveats that apply to the study as a whole: Immune exposure information for the cohort was limited to CMV serostatus. A later genetic analysis reported fewer N-insertions in productive TCRs among donors in an Asian-associated ancestry cluster than the approximately 670-donor mean. The study listed approximately 150 TCR beta chains as associated with cytomegalovirus. According to the authors, the approach could potentially be generalized to other disease states and immunological phenotypes. Three of the identified cytomegalovirus-associated TCR beta chains were confirmed in vitro to be specific for cytomegalovirus antigens. The cohort was sequenced for TCR beta chains only, and without alpha or paired-chain data the features that could be detected were limited. A later analysis reported that several top co-occurrence clusters appeared linked to parvovirus B19, influenza, CMV and Epstein-Barr virus. A group of highly shared sequence variants was considered likely to be a technical artifact of the sequencing pipeline. Correlated functional status among segregating V segments might be attributable to linkage disequilibrium, but an unknown experimental factor could not be ruled out. HLA typing was unavailable for some donors at each locus, so association tests used only the typed subset. In a later analysis, HLA-associated TCR beta chains were found to be more clonally expanded and to have lower generation probabilities than equally common non-associated chains. The 87-base-pair reads could not distinguish some IMGT-functional V segments, including TRBV6-2 and TRBV6-3, so those segments were excluded. The presence/absence analyses assumed that sequencing depth was roughly uniform across donors, and that assumption may not be true. A later analysis associated roughly 17,000 TCR beta sequences with specific HLA alleles at a false discovery rate of 0.05. When HLA alleles, especially DR and DQ, strongly co-occurred, TCR associations were difficult to assign to individual alleles. In a later analysis, the rate of TCR association differed among HLA loci, with DRB1 alleles having the most associated TCRs and HLA-C alleles having the fewest. Most TCR sequences were seen in very few donors, while some public TCRs were found in many individuals. A further reported finding was that TCR beta sequences accurately predicted the HLA-A and HLA-B alleles for most subjects in the first cohort. The classifier was reported to diagnose cytomegalovirus status with high specificity and sensitivity in both the original and validation cohorts. In an earlier analysis of fewer than 750 of the donors, most TCR beta V segments were observed in productive rearrangements about 87% or about 30% of the time, broadly matching IMGT annotations. A later analysis found that most CMV-associated TCR beta chains appeared HLA-restricted, with HLA associations seemingly driven largely by CMV exposure. Because counts were too low, roughly 16 rarely observed V segments, including chromosome 9 orphons, were excluded from the earlier analysis of some 590 of the donors. An association between a missense DCLRE1C variant and V-gene and J-gene trimming of TCR beta chains was found in a later genetic analysis and replicated in an independent cohort.

The library came from the immunoSEQ multiplex PCR assay. The multiplex PCR relied on a mix of 60 forward primers for TCR Vbeta segments and 13 reverse primers for TCR Jbeta segments. A multiplex PCR assay on genomic DNA amplified the CDR3 region of rearranged TCR beta genes. On the Illumina HiSeq System, the amplified TCR beta libraries were sequenced as 87-base-pair reads. From the authors' description of their analysis: A later analysis tallied around 80 million unique TCR beta chains across the roughly 610 repertoires, and approximately 11 million of those chains were shared by two or more donors. A nearest-neighbor algorithm error-corrected the raw reads and collapsed the reads into unique sequences, merging closely related sequences to remove PCR and sequencing errors. CDR3 sequences were aligned to IMGT reference sequences to assign V, D and J gene segments. For a sequence to be retained, at least a six-nucleotide match to both a V gene segment and a J gene segment was required. Rearrangements were called productive when the CDR3 lacked stop codons and stayed in frame with V and J; all others were non-productive. CDR3 was defined according to IMGT convention as the region running from the second conserved V-encoded cysteine to the conserved J-encoded phenylalanine. In an earlier analysis of more than 550 of the donors, sequences lacking an unambiguous match to a single V gene segment were excluded. In an earlier analysis of several hundred of the donors, V segments were called functional above 56.7% productive rearrangements and were called segregating when the between-donor standard deviation exceeded 5%. A statistical classification framework was developed to diagnose cytomegalovirus status using the catalog of TCR beta chain sequences. A later analysis assigned V and J genes by comparing TCR nucleotide sequences with IMGT/GENE-DB human TR gene sequences. Using the TCRdist pipeline, a later analysis assigned CDR3 sequences along with most-parsimonious VDJ recombination scenarios. A later analysis defined each TCR beta chain by its CDR3 amino acid sequence plus V-gene family, and excluded reads lacking a unique V-gene family. As a way to deal with suspected cross-contamination and a sequencing artifact, a later analysis dropped 640 or so nucleotide sequences that were highly shared and had low generation probability. In a later analysis, a clonal expansion index for each public chain was calculated from normalized within-repertoire ranks of inferred template counts. Generation probabilities in a later analysis came from a VDJ recombination model fitted to out-of-frame rearrangements, and those results were checked against IGoR. Hypergeometric tests were used in a later analysis to score TCR-TCR, TCR-HLA and TCR-CMV co-occurrence, with a repertoire-size bias correction applied to the TCR pairs. In a later analysis, false discovery rates were estimated by permuting HLA or CMV assignments 20 times. In a later analysis, co-occurring TCRs were grouped with DBSCAN, and TCRdist sequence similarity was added when clustering was performed within HLA-allele-positive subsets. Co-occurrence clustering excluded repertoires with fewer than 30,000 or more than 120,000 public chains, plus five with anomalous nucleotide sharing. The clones in this table, taken by TCRdb from immuneACCESS, are in-frame only. Not every clone is retained; where verified, under half of the shortfall comes from an unresolved V gene, and the cause of the rest is unknown. The V and J calls and clone size were taken over from that table, and D and trimming were inferred from the DNA. This sample is represented by around 200,000 clones; around 64% of them were singletons. 2.6% of the sample is taken by the ten largest.

The cohort consisted of some 730 healthy bone marrow donors. At the time of sampling, all cohort members were nominally healthy, though unrecorded immune exposures were likely present. The donor was CMV seropositive and belonged to the group of about 290 seropositive cohort members. Every donor gave a peripheral blood sample, and the peripheral blood mononuclear cells from that sample were used for TCR beta sequencing. The Qiagen DNeasy Blood Extraction Kit was used to extract genomic DNA from the blood cell samples. Source material: PBMCs. In this chain, TRBV5-1 is recombined with TRBJ2-3; 12 of the junction bases match TRBD2. The receptor was derived from a man in his forties in good health and CMV-seropositive. The CDR3: CASSLGLAGGTDTQYF. The DNA sequence is given as TGCGCCAGCAGCTTGGGACTAGCGGGGGGCACAGATACGCAGTATTTT.